This T cell receptor (beta chain) was observed in a study of blood T cell repertoires in COVID-19. Background on the study: There were acute and convalescent COVID-19 samples, and they came from the United States, Italy and Spain. Sample material is recorded as cDNA or gDNA derived from T cells, B-cell-depleted T cells, or PBMCs.

Per the original data handling: Estimation of nucleated cell counts relied on the amplification of reference gene primers. Some clones are missing from TCRdb's copy, which holds only in-frame ones; the method was immunoSEQ multiplex PCR. The V and J calls and clone size are taken from that table; D and trimming were inferred from the DNA. The table includes hundreds of thousands of clones, approximately 85% detected once. This TCR was recovered from a man over 45 with active or convalescent COVID-19. The material sequenced was peripheral blood.

Written as DNA, the CDR3 is TGTGCCAGCAGTCAACCCCGGACAGGCAACTATGGCTACACCTTC. It codes for CASSQPRTGNYGYTF. The V gene is TRBV6-5, the J gene TRBJ1-2; TRBD1 agrees at 7 bases. Germline loops: CDR1 MNHEY, CDR2 SVGAGI. Trimming took 5 bases from V and 2 from J; bases not matched to a gene: 8. This CDR3 has 15 amino acids.